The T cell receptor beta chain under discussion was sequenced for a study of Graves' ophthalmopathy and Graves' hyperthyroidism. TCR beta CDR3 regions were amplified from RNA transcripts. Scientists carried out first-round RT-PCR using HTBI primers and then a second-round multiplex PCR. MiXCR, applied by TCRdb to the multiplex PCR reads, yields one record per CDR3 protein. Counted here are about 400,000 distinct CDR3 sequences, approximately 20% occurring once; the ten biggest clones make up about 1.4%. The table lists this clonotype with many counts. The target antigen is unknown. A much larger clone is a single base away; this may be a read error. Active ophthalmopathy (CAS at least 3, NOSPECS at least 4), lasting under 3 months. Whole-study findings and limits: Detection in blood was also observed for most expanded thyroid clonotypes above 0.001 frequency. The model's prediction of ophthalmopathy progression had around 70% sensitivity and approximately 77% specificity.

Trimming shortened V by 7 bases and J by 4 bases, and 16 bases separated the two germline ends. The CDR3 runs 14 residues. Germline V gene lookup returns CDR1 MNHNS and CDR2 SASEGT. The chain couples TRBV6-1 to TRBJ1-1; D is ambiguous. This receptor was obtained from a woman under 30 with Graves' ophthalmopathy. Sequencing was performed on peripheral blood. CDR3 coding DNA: TGTGCCAGCATTGAGCGGGGTGTGGGCACTGAAGCTTTCTTT. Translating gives CASIERGVGTEAFF.